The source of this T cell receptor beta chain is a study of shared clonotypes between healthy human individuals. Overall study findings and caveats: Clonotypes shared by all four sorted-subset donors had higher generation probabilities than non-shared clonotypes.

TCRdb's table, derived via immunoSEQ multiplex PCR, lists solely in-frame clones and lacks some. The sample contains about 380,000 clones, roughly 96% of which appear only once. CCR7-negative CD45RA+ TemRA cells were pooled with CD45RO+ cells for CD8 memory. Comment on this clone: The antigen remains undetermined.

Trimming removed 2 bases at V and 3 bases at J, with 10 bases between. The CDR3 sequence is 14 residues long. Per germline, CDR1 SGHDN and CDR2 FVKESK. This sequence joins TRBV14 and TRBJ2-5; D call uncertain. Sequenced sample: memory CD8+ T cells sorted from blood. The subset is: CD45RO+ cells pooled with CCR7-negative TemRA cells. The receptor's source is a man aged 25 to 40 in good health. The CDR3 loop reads CASSQFSTEETQYF. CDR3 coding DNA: TGTGCCAGCAGCCAATTTTCGACCGAAGAGACCCAGTACTTC.